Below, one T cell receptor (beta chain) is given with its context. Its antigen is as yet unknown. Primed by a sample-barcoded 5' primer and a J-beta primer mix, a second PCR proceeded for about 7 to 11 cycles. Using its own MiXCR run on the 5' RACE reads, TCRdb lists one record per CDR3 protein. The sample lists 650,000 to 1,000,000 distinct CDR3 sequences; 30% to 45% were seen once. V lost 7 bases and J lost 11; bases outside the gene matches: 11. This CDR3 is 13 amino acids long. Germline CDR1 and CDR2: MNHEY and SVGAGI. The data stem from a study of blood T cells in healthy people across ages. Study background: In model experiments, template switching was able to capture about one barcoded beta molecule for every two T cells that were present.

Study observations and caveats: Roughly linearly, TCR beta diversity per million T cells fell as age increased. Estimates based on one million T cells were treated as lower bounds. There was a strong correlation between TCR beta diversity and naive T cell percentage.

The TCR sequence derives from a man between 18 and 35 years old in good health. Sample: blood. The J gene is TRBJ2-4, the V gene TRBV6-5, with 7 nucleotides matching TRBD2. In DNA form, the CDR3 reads TGTGCCAGCAAATCGACTAGCTTTTCTGTTCAGTACTTC. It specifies CASKSTSFSVQYF.